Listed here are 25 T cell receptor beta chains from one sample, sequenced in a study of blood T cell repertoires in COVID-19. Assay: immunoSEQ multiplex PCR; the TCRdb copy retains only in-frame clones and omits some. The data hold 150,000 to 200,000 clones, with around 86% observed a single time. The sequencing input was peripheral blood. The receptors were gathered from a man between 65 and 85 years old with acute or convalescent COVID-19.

The CDR3 nucleotides read TGTGCCAGTAGTGAACAGGGGTTGGGGGAGACCCAGTACTTC. As protein: CASSEQGLGETQYF. The chain has TRBV19 and TRBJ2-5; 7 positions match TRBD1. The trim removed 5 bases at V and 5 bases at J, leaving 8 bases unmatched. CDR1 is LNHDA, CDR2 SQIVND, per germline (reference sequence). The CDR3 has 14 residues.

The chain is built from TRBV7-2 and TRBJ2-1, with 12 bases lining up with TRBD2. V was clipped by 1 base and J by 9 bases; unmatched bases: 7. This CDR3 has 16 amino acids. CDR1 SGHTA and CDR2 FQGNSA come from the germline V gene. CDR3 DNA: TGTGCCAGCAGCTTAGGAGGTCTAGCGGGGGGGCGTGAGCAGTTCTTC. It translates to CASSLGGLAGGREQFF.

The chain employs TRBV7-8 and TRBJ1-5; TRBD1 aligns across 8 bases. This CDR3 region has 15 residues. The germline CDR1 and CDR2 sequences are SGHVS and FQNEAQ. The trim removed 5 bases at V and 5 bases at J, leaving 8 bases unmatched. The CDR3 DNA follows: TGTGCCAGCAGCCCACGGACAGGGAAAGATCAGCCCCAGCATTTT. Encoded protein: CASSPRTGKDQPQHF.

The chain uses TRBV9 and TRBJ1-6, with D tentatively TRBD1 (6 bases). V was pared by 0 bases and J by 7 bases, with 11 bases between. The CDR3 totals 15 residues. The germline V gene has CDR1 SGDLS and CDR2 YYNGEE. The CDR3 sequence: CASSVEGTWNSPLHF. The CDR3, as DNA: TGTGCCAGCAGCGTAGAGGGGACATGGAATTCACCCCTCCACTTT. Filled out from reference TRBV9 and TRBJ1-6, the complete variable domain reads DSGVTQTPKHLITATGQRVTLRCSPRSGDLSVYWYQQSLDQGLQFLIQYYNGEERAKGNILERFSAQQFPDLHSELNLSSLELGDSALYFCASSVEGTWNSPLHFGNGTRLTVT.

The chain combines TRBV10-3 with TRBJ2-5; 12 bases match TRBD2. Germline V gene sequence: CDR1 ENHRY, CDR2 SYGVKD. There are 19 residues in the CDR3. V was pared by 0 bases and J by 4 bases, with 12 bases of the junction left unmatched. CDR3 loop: CAISESASGGAFQRETQYF. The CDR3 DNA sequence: TGTGCCATCAGTGAGTCGGCTAGCGGGGGGGCATTTCAGCGAGAGACCCAGTACTTC.

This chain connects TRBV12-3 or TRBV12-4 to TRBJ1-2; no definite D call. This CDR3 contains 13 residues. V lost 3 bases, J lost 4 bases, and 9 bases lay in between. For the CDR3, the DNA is TGTGCCAGCAGTTTCTGGGAGGGCTATGGCTACACCTTC. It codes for CASSFWEGYGYTF.

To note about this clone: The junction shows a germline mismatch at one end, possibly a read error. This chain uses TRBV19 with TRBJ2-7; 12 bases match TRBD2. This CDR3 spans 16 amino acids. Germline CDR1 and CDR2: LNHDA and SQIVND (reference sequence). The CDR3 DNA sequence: TGTGCCAGTAGTATGACTAGCGGGAGTAGATCCTATGAGCAGTACTTC. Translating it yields CASSMTSGSRSYEQYF.

The DNA of the CDR3 is TGTGCCAGCAGCTTAGGGGCAGGGGGGCAAGAGACCCAGTACTTC. Translation gives CASSLGAGGQETQYF. The genes are TRBV7-9 and TRBJ2-5; D may be TRBD1 (7 bases). Germline values: CDR1 SEHNR, CDR2 FQNEAQ (reference sequence). The V end was cut by 1 base, the J end by 2 bases, with 11 bases between. This CDR3 spans 15 amino acids.

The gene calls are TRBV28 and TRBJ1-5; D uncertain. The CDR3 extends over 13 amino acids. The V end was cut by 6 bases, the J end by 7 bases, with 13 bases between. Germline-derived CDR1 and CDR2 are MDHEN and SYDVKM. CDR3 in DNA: TGTGCCAGCAGCCCTTCCCTCGCGCAGCCCCAGCATTTT. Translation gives CASSPSLAQPQHF.

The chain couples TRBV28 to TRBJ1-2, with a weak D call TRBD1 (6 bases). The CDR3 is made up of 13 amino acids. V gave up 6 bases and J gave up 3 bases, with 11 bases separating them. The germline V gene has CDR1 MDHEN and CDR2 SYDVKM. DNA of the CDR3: TGTGCCAGCAGCTCCGGGACATACTATGGCTACACCTTC. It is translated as CASSSGTYYGYTF.

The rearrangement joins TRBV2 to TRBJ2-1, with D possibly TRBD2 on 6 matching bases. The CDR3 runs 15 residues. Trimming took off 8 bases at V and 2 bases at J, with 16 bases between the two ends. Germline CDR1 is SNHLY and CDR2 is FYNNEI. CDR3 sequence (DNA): TGTGCCAGCCGGGCTAGCGTGGGGCCCTACAATGAGCAGTTCTTC. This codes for CASRASVGPYNEQFF. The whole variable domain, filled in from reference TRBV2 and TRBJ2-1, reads EPEVTQTPSHQVTQMGQEVILRCVPISNHLYFYWYRQILGQKVEFLVSFYNNEISEKSEIFDDQFSVERPDGSNFTLKIRSTKLEDSAMYFCASRASVGPYNEQFFGPGTRLTVL.

DNA for the CDR3: TGTGCCAGCAGCCAAGCTTTGCTCGGGGGGCCCCAGCATTTT. Amino acids: CASSQALLGGPQHF. The chain links TRBV3-1 (or the pseudogene TRBV3-2) to TRBJ1-5; possibly TRBD1 for D (5 bases). The CDR3 contains 14 residues. With 1 base removed from V and 9 bases from J, the gap between germline ends came to 13 bases. Germline V lookup: CDR1 LGHDT, CDR2 YNNKEL (reference sequence).

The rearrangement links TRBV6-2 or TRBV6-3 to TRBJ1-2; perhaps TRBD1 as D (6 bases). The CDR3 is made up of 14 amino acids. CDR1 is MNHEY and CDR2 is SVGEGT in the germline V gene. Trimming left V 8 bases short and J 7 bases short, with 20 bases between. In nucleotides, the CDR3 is TGTGCCAGCGGCCAACAGGGTGGGGGACGTGGCTACACCTTC. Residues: CASGQQGGGRGYTF.

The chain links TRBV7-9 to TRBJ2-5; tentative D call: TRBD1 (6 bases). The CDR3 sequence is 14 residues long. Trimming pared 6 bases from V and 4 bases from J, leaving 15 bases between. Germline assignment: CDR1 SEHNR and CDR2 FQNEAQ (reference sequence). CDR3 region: CASSSSRTAETQYF. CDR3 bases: TGTGCCAGCAGTTCATCTAGGACAGCAGAGACCCAGTACTTC.

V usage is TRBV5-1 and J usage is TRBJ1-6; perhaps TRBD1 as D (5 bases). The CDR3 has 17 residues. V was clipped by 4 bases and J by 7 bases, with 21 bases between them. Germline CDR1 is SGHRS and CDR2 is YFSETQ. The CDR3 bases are TGCGCCAGCAGCCGGGGGGAGGGTCCTCGGATGAATTCACCCCTCCACTTT. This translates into CASSRGEGPRMNSPLHF.

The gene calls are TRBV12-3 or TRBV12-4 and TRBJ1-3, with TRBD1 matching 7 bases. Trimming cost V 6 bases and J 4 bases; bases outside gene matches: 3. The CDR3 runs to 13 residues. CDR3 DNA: TGTGCCAGCAGCCTCAGGGGGGGAAACACCATATATTTT. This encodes CASSLRGGNTIYF.

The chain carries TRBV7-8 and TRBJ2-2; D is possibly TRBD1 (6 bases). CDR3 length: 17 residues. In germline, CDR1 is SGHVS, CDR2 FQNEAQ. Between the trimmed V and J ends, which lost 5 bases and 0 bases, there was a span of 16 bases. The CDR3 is CASSPIGAGANTGELFF. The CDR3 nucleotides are TGTGCCAGCAGCCCCATCGGGGCAGGGGCGAACACCGGGGAGCTGTTTTTT.

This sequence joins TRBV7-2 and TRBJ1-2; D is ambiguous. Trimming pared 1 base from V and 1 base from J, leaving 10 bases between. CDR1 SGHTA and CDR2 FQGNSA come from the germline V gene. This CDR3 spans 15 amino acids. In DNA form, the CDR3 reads TGTGCCAGCAGCTTAGACTCGACAAGTAACTATGGCTACACCTTC. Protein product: CASSLDSTSNYGYTF.

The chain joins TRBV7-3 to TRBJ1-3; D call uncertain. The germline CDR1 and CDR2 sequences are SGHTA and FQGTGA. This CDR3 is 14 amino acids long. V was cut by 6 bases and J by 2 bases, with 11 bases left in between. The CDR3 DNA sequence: TGTGCCAGCAGTGACGGGGTTCCTGGAAACACCATATATTTT. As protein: CASSDGVPGNTIYF.

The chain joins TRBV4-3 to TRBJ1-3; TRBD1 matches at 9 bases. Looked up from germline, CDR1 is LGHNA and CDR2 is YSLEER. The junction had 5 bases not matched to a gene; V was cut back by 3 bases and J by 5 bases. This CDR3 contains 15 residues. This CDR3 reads CASSHPGQGRNTIYF. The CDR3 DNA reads TGCGCCAGCAGCCATCCGGGACAGGGAAGAAACACCATATATTTT.

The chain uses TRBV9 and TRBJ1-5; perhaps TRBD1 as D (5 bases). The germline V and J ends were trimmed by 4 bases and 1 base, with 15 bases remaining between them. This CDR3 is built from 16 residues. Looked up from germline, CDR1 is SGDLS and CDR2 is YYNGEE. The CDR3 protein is CASSPGGGRSNQPQHF. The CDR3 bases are TGTGCCAGCAGCCCTGGGGGAGGCAGGAGCAATCAGCCCCAGCATTTT.

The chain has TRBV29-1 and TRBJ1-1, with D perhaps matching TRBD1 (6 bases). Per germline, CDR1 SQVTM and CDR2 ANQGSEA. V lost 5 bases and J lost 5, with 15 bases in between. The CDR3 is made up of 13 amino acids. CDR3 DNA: TGCAGCGTTTCTGCAGGGGAGCCGACTGAAGCTTTCTTT. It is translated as CSVSAGEPTEAFF.

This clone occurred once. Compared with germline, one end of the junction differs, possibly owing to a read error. CDR3 coding DNA: TGTGCCAGTAATACGGCCTCTGGAGAGGCCCAGTACTTC. Translating gives CASNTASGEAQYF. The chain couples TRBV19 to TRBJ2-5, with no clear D. This CDR3 has 13 residues. Germline CDR1 is LNHDA and CDR2 is SQIVND (reference sequence).

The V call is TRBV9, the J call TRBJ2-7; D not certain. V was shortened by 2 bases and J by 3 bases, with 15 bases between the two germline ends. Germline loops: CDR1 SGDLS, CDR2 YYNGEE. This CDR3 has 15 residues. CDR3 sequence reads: CASSVSRGASYEQYF. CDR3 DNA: TGTGCCAGCAGCGTCTCGAGAGGAGCGAGCTACGAGCAGTACTTC.

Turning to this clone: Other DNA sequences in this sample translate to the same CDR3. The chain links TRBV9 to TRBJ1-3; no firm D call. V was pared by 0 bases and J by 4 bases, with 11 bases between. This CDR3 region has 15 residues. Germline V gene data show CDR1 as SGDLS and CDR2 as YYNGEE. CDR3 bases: TGTGCCAGCAGCGTAGTAGGAGGTAGCGGAAACACCATATATTTT. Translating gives CASSVVGGSGNTIYF.